Listed here is a single T cell receptor beta chain. Its antigen is not identified. The sample belongs to a study of T cell responses to AZD1222 COVID-19 vaccine. The CDR3 is 15 amino acids. Trimming took 4 bases from V and 2 from J, leaving 16 bases between them. Germline assignment: CDR1 SGHRS and CDR2 YFSETQ. Whole-study results and caveats: At 160-218 and 743-854, vaccine-associated CD4 TCRs were dominant, and they spanned spike. Sampling that yielded the repertoires occurred only after the peak T cell response.

Profiled with immunoSEQ multiplex PCR; TCRdb holds only in-frame clones, not every one. The table shows roughly 120,000 clones, with around nine tenths occurring only once. Sequenced material: peripheral blood, taken on day 0 of AZD1222 vaccination. V gene TRBV5-1 combines with J gene TRBJ2-7, with D possibly matching TRBD1 (6 bases). This TCR derives from an adult in good health. This chain's CDR3 is CASSPGTHTTYEQYF. Written as DNA, the CDR3 is TGCGCCAGCAGCCCCGGGACACACACAACCTACGAGCAGTACTTC. The full variable domain, completed using reference TRBV5-1 and TRBJ2-7, is KAGVTQTPRYLIKTRGQQVTLSCSPISGHRSVSWYQQTPGQGLQFLFEYFSETQRNKGNFPGRFSGRQFSNSRSEMNVSTLELGDSALYLCASSPGTHTTYEQYFGPGTRLTVT.